The next 23 T cell receptor beta chains were all read from a single sample in a study of cytomegalovirus exposure and HLA in healthy donors. Primers for the PCR totalled 60 Vbeta and 13 Jbeta. Only in-frame clones appear in the TCRdb table, and some are missing; sequencing was by immunoSEQ multiplex PCR. The repertoire table contains approximately 45,000 clones. Sample: PBMCs. Source of these receptors: a male donor in good health and CMV-seronegative.

The chain combines TRBV9 with TRBJ1-6, with 9 bases lining up with TRBD1. Per germline, CDR1 SGDLS and CDR2 YYNGEE. V shed 3 bases and J 5 bases; nucleotides not matched to a gene: 3. The CDR3 contains 15 residues. In DNA form, the CDR3 reads TGTGCCAGCAGCGCGGGACAGGGCGATAATTCACCCCTCCACTTT. As protein: CASSAGQGDNSPLHF.

The rearrangement links TRBV7-3 to TRBJ2-3; 8 nucleotides line up with TRBD1. With V trimmed by 2 bases and J by 6 bases, 13 bases remained unmatched. CDR1 SGHTA and CDR2 FQGTGA come from the germline V gene. This CDR3 region has 17 residues. The CDR3 region has the DNA TGTGCCAGCAGCTTACCTTCGGACAGGGTGGGAAGGGATACGCAGTATTTT. This sequence encodes CASSLPSDRVGRDTQYF. Filled out from reference TRBV7-3 and TRBJ2-3, the complete variable domain reads GAGVSQTPSNKVTEKGKYVELRCDPISGHTALYWYRQSLGQGPEFLIYFQGTGAADDSGLPNDRFFAVRPEGSVSTLKIQRTERGDSAVYLCASSLPSDRVGRDTQYFGPGTRLTVL.

The chain has TRBV5-6 and TRBJ2-3; no clear D. The CDR3 length is 14 residues. Germline CDR1 SGHDT, CDR2 YYEEEE. Trimming pared 4 bases from V and 0 bases from J, leaving 9 bases between. CDR3: CASSPPSSTDTQYF. The CDR3 coding sequence is TGTGCCAGCAGCCCCCCTTCTAGCACAGATACGCAGTATTTT.

The V call is TRBV6-5, the J call TRBJ2-2; 8 nucleotides match TRBD2. Looked up from germline, CDR1 is MNHEY and CDR2 is SVGAGI. V shed 6 bases and J 8 bases; nucleotides not matched to a gene: 11. The CDR3 runs 15 residues. The DNA for the CDR3 is TGTGCCAGCAGGCCCCGGGGGGGGATCCCGGGGGAGCTGTTTTTT. It translates to CASRPRGGIPGELFF.

The rearrangement links TRBV4-1 to TRBJ2-7; D gene ambiguous. CDR1 and CDR2 (germline): MGHRA, YSYEKL. CDR3 size: 16 residues. V lost 0 bases and J 0 bases, leaving 12 bases between the germline ends. In DNA, the CDR3 is TGCGCCAGCAGCCAAGATCTCGTGTCGGGCTCCTACGAGCAGTACTTC. Translation gives CASSQDLVSGSYEQYF.

The J gene is TRBJ1-1, the V gene TRBV6-5, with a tentative D call TRBD1 (6 bases). CDR3 length: 15 amino acids. Germline V gene data show CDR1 as MNHEY and CDR2 as SVGAGI. Between the trimmed V and J ends, which lost 7 bases and 8 bases, there was a span of 23 bases. DNA for the CDR3: TGTGCCAGCACCCGCGAGGGGGGGCTTGGTCGCGAAGCTTTCTTT. This encodes CASTREGGLGREAFF.

In DNA, the CDR3 is TGTGCCAGCAGCCTAGAGCCGGGACACAGCTCTGGAAACACCATATATTTT. Its translation: CASSLEPGHSSGNTIYF. The gene calls are TRBV4-2 and TRBJ1-3, with D perhaps matching TRBD1 (6 bases). CDR1 is LGHNA, CDR2 YNFKEQ, per germline. V dropped 4 bases and J dropped 0 bases, with 16 bases sitting between them. The CDR3 is made up of 17 amino acids.

V usage is TRBV2 and J usage is TRBJ1-6; TRBD1 matches at 7 bases. V was clipped by 3 bases and J by 4 bases; unmatched bases: 0. Germline-derived CDR1 and CDR2 are SNHLY and FYNNEI. The CDR3 is 14 residues long. CDR3: CASSETGYNSPLHF. CDR3 nucleotides: TGTGCCAGCAGTGAGACAGGGTATAATTCACCCCTCCACTTT.

Remarks on this clone: Other DNA sequences within the sample encode an identical CDR3. In nucleotides, the CDR3 is TGTGCCAGCAGCCCTCTGACAGGGGGCAATCAGCCCCAGCATTTT. Translating gives CASSPLTGGNQPQHF. The rearrangement uses TRBV7-6 and TRBJ1-5; TRBD1 agrees at 8 bases. Germline CDR1 reads SGHVS; CDR2 reads FNYEAQ. The CDR3 sequence is 15 residues long. V shed 5 bases, J shed 2 bases, and the junction held 5 bases outside the gene matches. Drawing the rest from reference TRBV7-6 and TRBJ1-5, the complete variable domain is GAGVSQSPRYKVTKRGQDVALRCDPISGHVSLYWYRQALGQGPEFLTYFNYEAQQDKSGLPNDRFSAERPEGSISTLTIQRTEQRDSAMYRCASSPLTGGNQPQHFGDGTRLSIL.

This chain uses TRBV4-1 with TRBJ1-6, with 9 bases matching TRBD1. From germline, CDR1 is MGHRA and CDR2 YSYEKL. The CDR3 runs to 21 residues. With 2 bases clipped from V and 3 bases from J, the junction kept 17 bases outside the gene matches. This CDR3 reads CASSQLPSGTGLLGYNSPLHF. In nucleotides, the CDR3 is TGCGCCAGCAGCCAATTACCGTCGGGGACAGGGCTCTTAGGCTATAATTCACCCCTCCACTTT.

The chain is built from TRBV11-2 and TRBJ2-1; 11 nucleotides line up with TRBD2. The CDR3 extends over 16 amino acids. V lost 5 bases and J lost 7; bases outside the gene matches: 10. Germline V CDR1 and CDR2: SGHAT, FQNNGV. This CDR3 is CASSLRLAGTGNEQFF. CDR3 nucleotides: TGTGCCAGCAGCCTGAGACTAGCGGGGACAGGTAATGAGCAGTTCTTC.

The rearrangement uses TRBV5-6 and TRBJ1-1; D not certain. The CDR3 consists of 13 residues. The V end lost 3 bases, the J end lost 3 bases, and 9 bases lay between the germline ends. The germline V gene encodes CDR1 SGHDT and CDR2 YYEEEE. In DNA form, the CDR3 reads TGTGCCAGCAGCTCCAGGTCCTACACTGAAGCTTTCTTT. It encodes CASSSRSYTEAFF.

The chain joins TRBV5-1 to TRBJ1-3; D is unresolved. The CDR3 has 16 residues. Trimming removed 1 base at V and 3 bases at J, with 14 bases between. Germline CDR1 is SGHRS and CDR2 is YFSETQ. DNA for the CDR3: TGCGCCAGCAGCTTGAGGCCGGGTATTAGTGGAAACACCATATATTTT. Translation gives CASSLRPGISGNTIYF.

The chain uses TRBV18 and TRBJ2-7; TRBD1 might be the D (5 bases). The CDR3 is 13 residues long. Germline V gene sequence: CDR1 KGHSH, CDR2 LQKENI. With 6 bases removed from V and 5 bases from J, the gap between germline ends came to 14 bases. Here the CDR3 DNA reads TGTGCCAGCTCCCAGGTCAGGGCCCACGAGCAGTACTTC. Translated, it gives CASSQVRAHEQYF.

This rearrangement joins TRBV6-5 to TRBJ1-2, with TRBD1 matching 7 bases. The trim removed 0 bases at V and 6 bases at J, leaving 4 bases unmatched. The CDR3 has 14 amino acids. CDR1 is MNHEY, CDR2 SVGAGI, per germline. Written as DNA, the CDR3 is TGTGCCAGCAGTTACTCGACAGGGCGAGATGGCTACACCTTC. Translated: CASSYSTGRDGYTF.

The rearrangement uses TRBV5-1 and TRBJ2-2, with 7 bases identical to TRBD1. V gave up 4 bases and J gave up 7 bases; unmatched junction bases: 7. CDR3 length equals 14 residues. Germline V gene data show CDR1 as SGHRS and CDR2 as YFSETQ. DNA for the CDR3: TGCGCCAGCAGCCTTGGCAGGGGGAACGGGGAGCTGTTTTTT. Its protein is CASSLGRGNGELFF. Full variable domain (rest looked up from reference TRBV5-1 and TRBJ2-2): KAGVTQTPRYLIKTRGQQVTLSCSPISGHRSVSWYQQTPGQGLQFLFEYFSETQRNKGNFPGRFSGRQFSNSRSEMNVSTLELGDSALYLCASSLGRGNGELFFGEGSRLTVL.

Turning to this clone: Relative to the germline gene, one junction end is altered; a read error may explain this. The V call is TRBV7-7, the J call TRBJ2-5; weak D call: TRBD1 (5 bases). This CDR3 region has 13 residues. Germline CDR1 SSHAT, CDR2 FNYEAQ (reference sequence). The DNA of the CDR3 is TGTGCTAGCAGCCCGACAGTCGTTGAGACCCAGTACTTC. Encoded protein: CASSPTVVETQYF.

The chain carries TRBV6-5 and TRBJ2-3, with TRBD2 matching over 8 bases. This CDR3 contains 14 residues. V shed 6 bases, J shed 5 bases, and the junction held 7 bases outside the gene matches. CDR1 is MNHEY and CDR2 is SVGAGI in the germline V gene. DNA for the CDR3: TGTGCCAGCAGCCCCGGGGGGGCCGTAGATACGCAGTATTTT. Translation: CASSPGGAVDTQYF.

The rearrangement links TRBV7-9 to TRBJ1-1, with 9 bases lining up with TRBD1. Germline trimming cut 5 bases from V and 0 bases from J; bases unmatched to any gene: 7. Germline CDR1 is SEHNR and CDR2 is FQNEAQ (reference sequence). The CDR3 totals 16 residues. The CDR3 region is CASSGQGSGLNTEAFF. CDR3 nucleotides: TGTGCCAGCAGCGGACAGGGGTCGGGTTTGAACACTGAAGCTTTCTTT.

The chain combines TRBV6-1 with TRBJ1-4; 8 bases are a match to TRBD1. J gave up 8 bases and V 7 bases, and 12 bases lay outside the gene matches. The germline V gene has CDR1 MNHNS and CDR2 SASEGT. CDR3 size: 15 residues. CDR3 nucleotide sequence: TGTGCCAGCATTCCGTGGACAGGGCCAGGGGAAAAACTGTTTTTT. Amino acid sequence: CASIPWTGPGEKLFF.

This sequence joins TRBV19 and TRBJ1-2; 9 bases map to TRBD1. V was pared by 2 bases and J by 2 bases, with 12 bases of the junction left unmatched. CDR3 length equals 18 residues. Germline V CDR1 and CDR2: LNHDA, SQIVND (reference sequence). The CDR3 reads CASSIKRGTGNLNYGYTF. The DNA for the CDR3 is TGTGCCAGTAGTATAAAGCGTGGGACAGGGAATCTCAACTATGGCTACACCTTC.

The rearrangement links TRBV5-4 to TRBJ2-7; D is possibly TRBD1 (6 bases). The ends were cut back, 1 base at V and 5 bases at J, with 13 bases in the middle. Germline CDR1 SGHNT, CDR2 YYREEE (reference sequence). The CDR3 is 14 residues long. Written as DNA, the CDR3 is TGTGCCAGCAGCTTGTATACAGGGAGCAACGAGCAGTACTTC. This sequence encodes CASSLYTGSNEQYF.

The V gene is TRBV19, the J gene TRBJ1-5; TRBD1 matches at 8 bases. Germline lookup yields CDR1 LNHDA and CDR2 SQIVND (reference sequence). The CDR3 covers 16 residues. The junction had 10 bases not matched to a gene; V was cut back by 3 bases and J by 6 bases. The CDR3 DNA sequence: TGTGCCAGTAGTATCGACCGCGGACAGGGCGTTCAGCCCCAGCATTTT. Its translation: CASSIDRGQGVQPQHF.